Following are 28 T cell receptor beta chains from one sample sequenced in a study of a mutant IDH1 vaccine in newly diagnosed glioma. The data were produced by immunoSEQ multiplex PCR, yet TCRdb's version contains in-frame clones alone and is incomplete. The sample lists over 45,000 clones; about four fifths were seen once. These receptors have no known antigen. Time point given: week 23, last vaccination. Every vaccine dose comprised 300 ug of mutant IDH1 20-mer peptide plus topical imiquimod. The material was PBMCs, obtained from a glioma patient whose treatment included an IDH1 peptide vaccine. These TCRs come from a man aged 35-49 years with glioma.

The chain is built from TRBV27 and TRBJ2-1; tentative D call: TRBD2 (7 bases). This CDR3 has 14 amino acids. CDR1 and CDR2 from the germline V gene are MNHEY and SMNVEV (reference sequence). V was shortened by 3 bases and J by 2 bases, with 8 bases between the two germline ends. The CDR3 nucleotides read TGTGCCAGCAGTTTCGGGGGGCCCTACAATGAGCAGTTCTTC. This sequence encodes CASSFGGPYNEQFF.

V is TRBV7-9 and J is TRBJ2-7; D tentatively reads TRBD1 or TRBD2 (5 bases each). Germline lookup yields CDR1 SEHNR and CDR2 FQNEAQ (reference sequence). The V end lost 7 bases, the J end lost 6 bases, and 16 bases lay between the germline ends. The CDR3 is 13 amino acids. CDR3 nucleotide sequence: TGTGCCAGCACCGGGACCGGGCGGGTCGAGCAGTACTTC. Translating it yields CASTGTGRVEQYF.

The CDR3 loop reads CASSWDGGQGKDTQYF. The CDR3, as DNA: TGCGCCAGCAGCTGGGACGGGGGACAGGGTAAAGATACGCAGTATTTT. The chain couples TRBV5-1 to TRBJ2-3, with 9 bases fitting TRBD1. The CDR3 covers 16 residues. With 3 bases clipped from V and 5 bases from J, the junction kept 10 bases outside the gene matches. From germline, CDR1 is SGHRS and CDR2 YFSETQ.

The rearrangement links TRBV7-2 to TRBJ1-5; D is uncertain. V was clipped by 5 bases and J by 2 bases, with 13 bases between them. This CDR3 contains 15 residues. Germline V gene sequence: CDR1 SGHTA, CDR2 FQGNSA. The CDR3 loop is CASSRNGEGNQPQHF. The CDR3 bases are TGTGCCAGCAGCCGAAACGGGGAAGGCAATCAGCCCCAGCATTTT.

The table lists this clone with a few counts. This sequence joins TRBV30 and TRBJ1-1, with 7 bases lining up with TRBD1. Unmatched junction bases numbered 6, after V lost 3 bases and J lost 5 bases. The CDR3 has 13 residues. Germline V CDR1 and CDR2: GTSNPN, SVGIG (reference sequence). CDR3 nucleotide sequence: TGTGCCTGGAGGCGACAGGGTTGGACTGAAGCTTTCTTT. Translation gives CAWRRQGWTEAFF. The full variable domain, completed using reference TRBV30 and TRBJ1-1, is SQTIHQWPATLVQPVGSPLSLECTVEGTSNPNLYWYRQAAGRGLQLLFYSVGIGQISSEVPQNLSASRPQDRQFILSSKKLLLSDSGFYLCAWRRQGWTEAFFGQGTRLTVV.

Only one count was recorded for this clone. The chain links TRBV5-6 to TRBJ2-7; no reliable D call. Trimming stripped 4 bases from V and 6 bases from J, with 8 bases between. CDR3 length equals 11 residues. CDR1 and CDR2 (germline): SGHDT, YYEEEE. The CDR3 sequence: CASSLGFEQYF. In DNA form, the CDR3 reads TGTGCCAGCAGCCTCGGGTTCGAGCAGTACTTC.

The rearrangement links TRBV6-5 to TRBJ1-3; no definite D call. The CDR3 covers 13 residues. The germline V gene encodes CDR1 MNHEY and CDR2 SVGAGI. V shed 6 bases and J shed 5 bases, with 11 bases lying between them. Here the CDR3 DNA reads TGTGCCAGCAGACCTGACGGGCGAAACACCATATATTTT. This encodes CASRPDGRNTIYF.

The V gene is TRBV5-1, the J gene TRBJ1-1; D is uncertain. Trimming cost V 4 bases and J 1 base, with 17 bases left between them. The CDR3 consists of 16 residues. CDR1 is SGHRS and CDR2 is YFSETQ in the germline V gene. The CDR3 DNA reads as TGCGCCAGCAGCCGGACCTCTGGAGTCACGAACACTGAAGCTTTCTTT. This encodes CASSRTSGVTNTEAFF.

The chain carries TRBV5-6 and TRBJ1-4, with D tentatively TRBD1 (5 bases). Germline values: CDR1 SGHDT, CDR2 YYEEEE. The CDR3 loop spans 15 amino acids. V lost 2 bases to trimming and J lost 6 bases, with 14 bases between them. CDR3 sequence reads: CASSFKDRLYEKLFF. The CDR3 DNA sequence: TGTGCCAGCAGCTTTAAAGACAGACTATATGAAAAACTGTTTTTT.

V usage is TRBV6-6 and J usage is TRBJ1-2, with 8 bases lining up with TRBD1. Germline CDR1 MNHNY, CDR2 SVGAGI (reference sequence). There are 13 residues in the CDR3. Germline trimming cut 5 bases from V and 9 bases from J; bases unmatched to any gene: 8. CDR3 DNA sequence: TGTGCCAGCAGTCCCGCCGGGACAGGTAGCTACACCTTC. Amino acid sequence: CASSPAGTGSYTF.

The chain carries TRBV4-1 and TRBJ2-5; a possible D gene is TRBD2 (5 bases). The V and J ends lost 2 bases and 5 bases respectively, with 12 bases between them. CDR1 and CDR2 from the germline V gene are MGHRA and YSYEKL. There are 14 residues in the CDR3. The CDR3 reads CASSQLLGWETQYF. In nucleotides, the CDR3 is TGCGCCAGCAGCCAACTACTAGGATGGGAGACCCAGTACTTC.

V gene TRBV11-2 combines with J gene TRBJ2-2; perhaps TRBD2 as D (6 bases). The CDR3 is 14 residues long. Per the germline V gene, CDR1 is SGHAT and CDR2 is FQNNGV. V was trimmed by 5 bases and J by 5 bases, leaving 12 bases between them. CDR3 sequence reads: CASSRDSTTGELFF. The DNA for the CDR3 is TGTGCCAGCAGCCGGGACTCTACTACCGGGGAGCTGTTTTTT.

The CDR3: CASSARVQETQYF. Written as DNA, the CDR3 is TGTGCCAGCAGTGCCCGGGTCCAAGAGACCCAGTACTTC. The rearrangement joins TRBV27 to TRBJ2-5; D is unresolved. Trimming stripped 5 bases from V and 1 base from J, with 8 bases between. This CDR3 is 13 amino acids long. The V gene's germline CDR1 is MNHEY and CDR2 SMNVEV (reference sequence).

The genes are TRBV5-1 and TRBJ2-2, with 9 bases identical to TRBD1. Germline lookup yields CDR1 SGHRS and CDR2 YFSETQ. V lost 4 bases to trimming and J lost 3 bases; unmatched junction nucleotides: 7. The CDR3 extends over 16 amino acids. The CDR3 protein is CASSMGTGRDTGELFF. CDR3 bases: TGCGCCAGCAGCATGGGGACAGGGAGGGACACCGGGGAGCTGTTTTTT.

This clone was found once. J is TRBJ1-2 and V is TRBV29-1; D remains ambiguous. Per the germline V gene, CDR1 is SQVTM and CDR2 is ANQGSEA. There are 10 residues in the CDR3. Trimming removed 6 bases at V and 6 bases at J, with 8 bases between. The CDR3 spells CSVEENGYTF. CDR3 DNA sequence: TGCAGCGTGGAGGAGAATGGCTACACCTTC.

This chain uses TRBV9 with TRBJ1-2, with unresolved D. Between the trimmed V and J ends, which lost 4 bases and 7 bases, there was a span of 20 bases. Germline V gives CDR1 SGDLS, CDR2 YYNGEE. This CDR3 is built from 15 residues. In DNA, the CDR3 is TGTGCCAGCAGCCCGGACGACTCCGGAGTACGTGGCTACACCTTC. This codes for CASSPDDSGVRGYTF.

This clone was counted between two and nine times. The V and J genes are TRBV4-1 and TRBJ1-5; D is undetermined. V gave up 5 bases and J gave up 4 bases, with 15 bases separating them. Germline-derived CDR1 and CDR2 are MGHRA and YSYEKL. This CDR3 is built from 15 residues. The CDR3 spells CASSNQWTANQPQHF. In DNA form, the CDR3 reads TGCGCCAGCAGCAACCAGTGGACGGCAAATCAGCCCCAGCATTTT.

This chain joins TRBV9 and TRBJ1-2; D perhaps matches TRBD1 (6 bases). The V end lost 4 bases, the J end lost 5 bases, and 15 bases lay between the germline ends. This CDR3 contains 14 residues. The germline V gene encodes CDR1 SGDLS and CDR2 YYNGEE. The CDR3 sequence: CASSPQVGGYGYTF. The DNA for the CDR3 is TGTGCCAGCAGCCCCCAAGTAGGGGGATATGGCTACACCTTC.

V gene TRBV2 combines with J gene TRBJ1-6; 8 bases agree with TRBD1. Germline values: CDR1 SNHLY, CDR2 FYNNEI. V lost 5 bases to trimming and J lost 5 bases; unmatched junction nucleotides: 5. The CDR3 spans 15 residues. CDR3 in DNA: TGTGCCAGCAGTCGACAGGGGAGCGATAATTCACCCCTCCACTTT. Translating it yields CASSRQGSDNSPLHF.

This chain uses TRBV6-5 with TRBJ1-1; no clear D. Trimming took 7 bases from V and 7 from J, leaving 16 bases between them. The CDR3 extends over 13 amino acids. Germline CDR1 MNHEY, CDR2 SVGAGI. CDR3: CASIRFGGGEAFF. For the CDR3, the DNA is TGTGCCAGCATTCGGTTTGGTGGCGGTGAAGCTTTCTTT.

The CDR3 nucleotides are TGTGCCAGCAGCCATTGGGGGATAGCGGGGGAGGGGGAGACCCAGTACTTC. This sequence encodes CASSHWGIAGEGETQYF. The V and J genes are TRBV14 and TRBJ2-5; 9 nucleotides line up with TRBD2. The CDR3 covers 17 residues. The germline V gene encodes CDR1 SGHDN and CDR2 FVKESK. Losses at the gene ends were 3 bases for V and 5 bases for J; bases not matched to a gene: 13.

The V and J genes are TRBV23-1 and TRBJ2-7; TRBD1 matches 8 bases. TRBV23-1 qualifies as an ORF whose function is uncertain. The CDR3 length is 17 residues. Trimming at V came to 2 bases and at J to 7 bases, leaving 16 bases not matched to a gene. CDR3 loop: CASSQPIGTGEDFEQYF. DNA for the CDR3: TGCGCCAGCAGTCAACCAATCGGGACAGGTGAAGACTTTGAGCAGTACTTC.

This clone came up once. V is TRBV5-1 and J is TRBJ2-3, with 7 nucleotides matching TRBD2. Germline V gene sequence: CDR1 SGHRS, CDR2 YFSETQ. The J segment lost 2 bases and the V segment lost 8 bases, leaving 11 bases of the junction unmatched. The CDR3 loop spans 15 amino acids. The CDR3 region has the DNA TGCGCCAGTCTCCTGAGCGGGGCTACCACAGATACGCAGTATTTT. The encoded protein is CASLLSGATTDTQYF.

This chain connects TRBV5-1 to TRBJ2-1; the D is unclear. Trimming removed 1 base from V and 6 bases from J, with 8 bases in between. The CDR3 runs to 13 residues. Germline V gives CDR1 SGHRS, CDR2 YFSETQ. The CDR3 spells CASSLYGFNEQFF. The CDR3 nucleotides are TGCGCCAGCAGCTTGTACGGGTTCAATGAGCAGTTCTTC.

The V gene is TRBV5-1, the J gene TRBJ2-7; 12 positions agree with TRBD2. Germline CDR1 is SGHRS and CDR2 is YFSETQ. J was trimmed by 3 bases and V by 5 bases; bases with no gene match: 6. The CDR3 loop spans 15 amino acids. CDR3 in DNA: TGCGCCAGCAGATCAACTAGCGGGGGGAACTACGAGCAGTACTTC. This translates into CASRSTSGGNYEQYF.

This chain links TRBV30 with TRBJ2-7; 9 bases map to TRBD2. The length of the CDR3 is 13 residues. Germline V gene lookup returns CDR1 GTSNPN and CDR2 SVGIG (reference sequence). Trimming cost V 4 bases and J 4 bases; bases outside gene matches: 5. The CDR3 DNA follows: TGTGCCTGGAAACGCGGGGGGGCTTACGAGCAGTACTTC. It translates to CAWKRGGAYEQYF.

This chain joins TRBV4-1 and TRBJ1-4; weak D call: TRBD1 (6 bases). The CDR3 length is 15 residues. The V and J ends lost 1 base and 8 bases respectively, with 14 bases between them. The germline V gene encodes CDR1 MGHRA and CDR2 YSYEKL. DNA for the CDR3: TGCGCCAGCAGCCAAGGTCACAGGGAAGGGGAAAAACTGTTTTTT. Amino acid sequence: CASSQGHREGEKLFF.

This rearrangement joins TRBV5-1 to TRBJ1-3, with D maybe TRBD1 (5 bases). This CDR3 has 14 amino acids. Deletions cut 0 bases from V and 2 bases from J, with 6 bases between. From germline, CDR1 is SGHRS and CDR2 YFSETQ. The CDR3 DNA sequence: TGCGCCAGCAGCTTGGTGGGGGCTGGAAACACCATATATTTT. It encodes CASSLVGAGNTIYF.